This TCR beta chain was captured by sequencing in a study of OX40 agonist ivuxolimab in advanced cancers. The V gene end was trimmed by 7 bases and the J gene end by 7 bases; junction bases not matched to a gene: 9. The CDR3 is 13 residues long. The V gene's germline CDR1 is SQVTM and CDR2 ANQGSEA. Measured with immunoSEQ multiplex PCR; TCRdb has only the in-frame clones, and not every one. The sample gives 48,000 or so clones, roughly 77% of which show up once; about 7.2% is in the top ten. The material sequenced was CD4+ or CD8+ T cells sorted from blood, taken in a trial of the OX40 agonist ivuxolimab. The V gene is TRBV29-1, the J gene TRBJ2-2; 7 bases align to TRBD1. The source is an adult with an advanced solid tumor such as melanoma, head and neck, liver or kidney cancer. The CDR3 loop reads CSATLQGYGELFF. The CDR3, as DNA: TGCAGCGCCACACTACAGGGGTACGGGGAGCTGTTTTTT.